Described below is a single T cell receptor (beta chain) sequence and its context. The antigen is unknown. With 60 Vbeta and 13 Jbeta primers, the PCR was carried out. Method: immunoSEQ multiplex PCR; TCRdb's copy keeps in-frame clones and lacks some. The data show over 85,000 clones, around 63% seen once. The data were obtained in a study of cytomegalovirus exposure and HLA in healthy donors. The study's findings and limits: In a later analysis, parvovirus B19, influenza, CMV and Epstein-Barr virus appeared linked to several top co-occurrence clusters.

Trimming pared 6 bases from V and 6 bases from J, leaving 8 bases between. The CDR3 loop spans 12 amino acids. Germline assignment: CDR1 SGHNT and CDR2 YENEEA. This chain uses TRBV11-3 with TRBJ2-2; the D gene is possibly TRBD2 (6 bases). The source material was PBMCs. The sequence was obtained from a human donor in good health. The CDR3 bases are TGTGCCAGCAGTTGGAGGGCCGGGGAGCTGTTTTTT. It translates to CASSWRAGELFF.